The text below deals with one T cell receptor beta chain. Ten or more counts support this clonotype. Its antigen remains undetermined. It has no much larger one-base neighbor in the sample; base qualities were not kept. The data are from a study of identical twins (dated by TCRdb to between 2015 and 2016). For the wider study: To test whether fetal clonotypes persist, the study used deep sequencing on TCR alpha and beta repertoires from monozygotic twins, unrelated adults of various ages, and cord blood. Replicate twin experiments were performed at different times using different library preparation protocols to rule out contamination.

Study-level results and caveats: In beta out-of-frame sequences, excess twin sharing was weaker, because having fewer shared sequences lowered the signal-to-noise ratio. Abundant cord blood beta clonotypes carried fewer insertions; young adult naive repertoires showed a weaker similar trend, while memory repertoires showed none. Zero-insertion analyses could be partly confounded by invariant T cells such as MAIT and iNKT, although diverse VJ usage argued against such confounding for most clonotypes. Compared with coincidental sharing between unrelated individuals, an excess of low generation-probability sequences was observed among out-of-frame TCR alpha sequences shared between twins. Conclusions relied on cross-sectional statistical analysis, since the same donors could not be followed over many years. Recombination models systematically underestimated out-of-frame TCR alpha sharing in monozygotic twins but agreed with sharing between unrelated individuals.

V and J are trimmed by 9 bases and 5 bases, and the gene matches miss 12 bases of the junction. CDR1 is given as SNHLY and CDR2 as FYNNEI, both from the germline V gene. The cysteine opens and the phenylalanine closes a CDR3 of 14 amino acids. Solely the CDR3 DNA is kept, with 42 bases framed from the first base. All donors were healthy Caucasians. Using Miltenyi CD45RO+ enrichment and human naive T-cell isolation kits, memory (CD45RO+) and naive T cells were isolated from PBMC. Library method: 5' RACE. TCRdb lists the instrument as Illumina HiSeq 2000. Template switching added a universal primer binding site, and the final cDNA carried a unique molecular identifier that allowed TCR cDNA molecules to be counted accurately. Specific primers in the conserved constant-segment region were used to synthesize first-strand cDNA for the TCR alpha and beta chains. To control for contamination, each cDNA library was double barcoded with a SMART-Mk sample barcode plus Illumina barcodes. TruSeq adapter sequences and Illumina sample barcodes were added in two successive PCR steps. The Illumina HiSeq platform was used with custom primers to sequence TCR alpha and beta cDNA libraries. As for how the authors treated the data: MiGEC processed the raw reads to extract unique molecular identifiers, while MiXCR was used to determine the CDR3 positions. Recombination models were inferred per individual with the repgenHMM and IGoR tools using an EM algorithm. The tcR package in R was used for shared clonotype analysis, with sharing normalized by the product of cloneset sizes. To study raw recombination without the effects of thymic and clonal selection, out-of-frame nonproductive sequences were analyzed. TCRdb itself trimmed the public reads at Q25 with fastp, ran MiXCR and retained productive beta chains. Each CDR3 protein appears once, grouped with its most common genes and DNA. These V and J calls originate from TCRdb's pipeline instead of the authors' own analysis. Counted in this sample were about 240,000 distinct CDR3 sequences; 10% to 13% of them appeared once. The ten largest clones add up to less than 12% of the sample.

Sequencing was done on a sample of memory T cells sorted from blood. The sample's cell subset or site label is to be understood as: CD45RO+ enriched T cells. The sequence joins TRBV2 to TRBJ1-1; 7 bases in between match TRBD1. This TCR came from a man in his fifties in good health. The nucleotide sequence reads TGTGCCAGTTCTAAAGGAGACAGGGAAACTGAAGCTTTCTTT. The encoded protein is CASSKGDRETEAFF.